The 6 T cell receptor beta chains listed next were all sequenced from one sample in a study of cytomegalovirus exposure and HLA in healthy donors. Repertoires were generated with immunoSEQ multiplex PCR, while TCRdb's copy carries only in-frame clones and drops some. Here the sample spans roughly 120,000 clones, around 85% being singletons. The sample taken for sequencing was PBMCs. The receptors were gathered from a woman aged 25 to 39 in good health and CMV-seronegative.

CDR3 DNA sequence: TGTGCCAGCAGCACACAGGGGGCAATTAATCAGCCCCAGCATTTT. Protein product: CASSTQGAINQPQHF. The J gene is TRBJ1-5, the V gene TRBV5-4; 9 bases are shared with TRBD1. The trim removed 4 bases at V and 4 bases at J, leaving 6 bases unmatched. CDR1 SGHNT and CDR2 YYREEE come from the germline V gene (reference sequence). This CDR3 comprises 15 residues.

The chain joins TRBV11-1 to TRBJ2-5, with 10 bases lining up with TRBD2. V lost 1 base, J lost 5 bases, and 4 bases stayed unmatched. CDR3 size: 15 residues. Germline V gene lookup returns CDR1 SGHAT and CDR2 FQDESV (reference sequence). This chain's CDR3 is CASSLGLAGEETQYF. The DNA of the CDR3 is TGTGCCAGCAGCTTAGGGCTAGCGGGGGAGGAGACCCAGTACTTC.

This clone was detected only once. The V call is TRBV25-1, the J call TRBJ2-3; TRBD2 matches at 7 bases. V was clipped by 4 bases and J by 3 bases; unmatched bases: 10. Germline assignment: CDR1 MGHDK and CDR2 SYGVNS. This CDR3 region has 16 residues. CDR3 loop: CASSAILGGGTDTQYF. DNA for the CDR3: TGTGCCAGCAGTGCCATATTGGGGGGGGGTACAGATACGCAGTATTTT.

The chain combines TRBV7-2 with TRBJ2-1; TRBD2 aligns across 10 bases. V gave up 1 base and J gave up 10 bases; unmatched junction bases: 7. This CDR3 is 15 amino acids long. Germline assignment: CDR1 SGHTA and CDR2 FQGNSA. CDR3 sequence reads: CASSLDPRTSGEQFF. Here the CDR3 DNA reads TGTGCCAGCAGCTTAGATCCACGGACTAGCGGCGAGCAGTTCTTC.

The chain links TRBV7-8 to TRBJ2-2; the match to TRBD2 covers 14 bases. The CDR3 length is 17 residues. Germline CDR1 reads SGHVS; CDR2 reads FQNEAQ. V shed 5 bases, J shed 3 bases, and the junction held 5 bases outside the gene matches. CDR3 loop: CASSRLAGGRDTGELFF. The CDR3 DNA sequence: TGTGCCAGCAGCCGACTAGCGGGGGGGCGGGACACCGGGGAGCTGTTTTTT.

The chain links TRBV5-1 to TRBJ2-5; 10 nucleotides match TRBD2. The CDR3 has 17 residues. The trim removed 0 bases at V and 5 bases at J, leaving 10 bases unmatched. CDR1 and CDR2 (germline): SGHRS, YFSETQ. CDR3 loop: CASSLVAAGGLEETQYF. CDR3 sequence (DNA): TGCGCCAGCAGCTTGGTCGCAGCGGGGGGGCTTGAGGAGACCCAGTACTTC.